The clone carrying this T cell receptor (beta chain) was observed once. Its target is not known. Germline CDR1 reads MNHNS; CDR2 reads SASEGT. V was trimmed by 2 bases and J by 7 bases, leaving 12 bases between them. This CDR3 is built from 13 residues. The method was immunoSEQ multiplex PCR; TCRdb's version includes in-frame clones alone and lacks a portion of them. Among some 70,000 clones listed, 80% to 85% were seen once. The data derive from a study of OX40 agonist ivuxolimab in advanced cancers. At the level of the study: The study enrolled dose-escalation patients with hepatocellular carcinoma, melanoma, renal cell or head and neck cancer. General observations from the study: In general, CD8+ T cells held more expanded clones than CD4+ did, on average. Partial responders at 0.1-3.0 mg/kg had among the lowest clonal expansion. Normalized T-cell clonal expansion was also low in a subset of nonresponders.

The J gene is TRBJ2-7, the V gene TRBV6-1; D is possibly TRBD1 (6 bases). The material sequenced was CD4+ or CD8+ T cells sorted from blood, taken in a trial of the OX40 agonist ivuxolimab. This TCR came from an adult with an advanced solid tumor such as melanoma, head and neck, liver or kidney cancer. The CDR3 bases are TGTGCCAGCAGTGAAAGGACAGTAGGGGAGCAGTACTTC. It yields the protein CASSERTVGEQYF.